This T cell receptor (beta chain) was sequenced for a study of T cell responses to AZD1222 COVID-19 vaccine (dated by TCRdb to the early 2020s). In the study overall: TCR sequencing was performed for roughly 240 trial participants, of whom about 210 were given two doses of AZD1222 and some 26 were given two doses of MenACWY control vaccine. Trial participants were enrolled into age subgroups of 18-55, 56-69 and 70-plus years, which contained roughly 150, 30 and 60 TCR-sequenced participants, respectively.

From a lookup of the germline V gene, CDR1 and CDR2 are SGDLS and YYNGEE. V is trimmed back by 9 bases and J by 3 bases, and the junction contains 9 bases that no gene match accounts for. Reading from cysteine to phenylalanine, the CDR3 counts 15 amino acids. Only the CDR3 part of the read is kept: 45 bases, read in frame from the first base. The CDR3 regions of human TCRbeta chains were analyzed by immunosequencing. The authors processed their data as follows. TCRs in the repertoires were compared against a reference library of SARS-CoV-2-specific TCRs that had been generated with the MIRA antigen-specificity platform. Breadth was defined as the fraction of unique TCRs that were SARS-CoV-2-associated, and depth was defined as the fraction of total T cells that were SARS-CoV-2-associated. Using the MIRA data, each spike-specific TCR was mapped to the spike region that the TCR reacts to and placed in a CD4 or CD8 class. Log10-transformed breadth and depth values were compared by one-way ANOVA with Sidak's multiple comparisons tests. In its TCRdb copy, this immuneACCESS table keeps in-frame sequences only and misses some clones. Where compared with another copy, unresolved V genes explain less than half of these, and the others have no known cause. V and J calls and clone size are those listed in that table; D and trimming were worked out from the DNA. The sample data list around 130,000 clones, and more than 90% of these were observed just once. The ten largest clones add up to around 1.1% of the sample.

Study-level results and caveats: Conclusions about previously exposed vaccinees were limited because only six AZD1222 recipients were SARS-CoV-2 seropositive at baseline. After two AZD1222 doses, both the breadth and the depth of spike-specific TCRs were significantly higher than at day 0 and than in MenACWY recipients. The whole spike protein was spanned by vaccine-associated CD4 TCRs, and dominant responses were seen in regions 160-218 and 743-854. Because no day 14 peak-response samples were available, repertoires were characterized only after the peak T cell response. The 56-69-year group was small, and its depth increase did not reach significance, likely because of low power. Participants were mostly white British and included more females than males, and it was suggested by the authors that clonal diversity may have been underestimated. Reportedly, close to half of the unique spike-specific TCRs recognized epitopes lying outside the regions that are mutated in the B.1.351 and B.1.1.7 variants.

This clone appeared once. No cognate antigen has been identified for it. No qualities accompany the bases; no much larger clone lies one base away. In light of the paper, this sample's time point label describes: about 28 days (+/-7) after the second vaccine dose. AZD1222 recipients given second doses at about 4 weeks or at about 12 weeks were pooled, since spike-specific TCR depth and breadth were not found to differ between the two schedules. The vaccinee samples were drawn from two UK trials, COV001 and COV002, one of which was a single-blind randomized controlled phase 2/3 trial testing AZD1222 (ChAdOx1 nCoV-19) in healthy adults. For TCRbeta chain sequencing, PBMC samples were collected from trial participants at day 0 and at day 28 after the second dose.

The V gene is TRBV9 and the J gene is TRBJ2-3; 11 middle bases align to TRBD2. Sequences were derived from peripheral blood, sampled 28 days after the second AZD1222 dose. This TCR derives from an adult who received the AZD1222 COVID-19 vaccine. The encoded CDR3 is CATSSGGAETDTQYF. The DNA reads as follows: TGTGCCACGAGTAGCGGGGGGGCTGAAACAGATACGCAGTATTTT.